What follows is one TCR beta chain and its context. This specimen comes from a study of T cells in tumors after PD-1 blockade. Study at large: On average, tumor samples gave around 27,000 TCR templates and roughly 5,500 unique clonotypes.

This CDR3 has 17 amino acids. Germline V CDR1 and CDR2: SGDLS, YYNGEE. Trimming cost V 3 bases and J 2 bases; bases outside gene matches: 7. Produced via immunoSEQ multiplex PCR; TCRdb's table is partial and in-frame only. The sample includes 11,000 to 15,000 clones, about 63% of them seen just once. Sequences were derived from tumor tissue, sampled after anti-PD-1 treatment. This TCR derives from a human donor with cutaneous squamous cell carcinoma. This chain links TRBV9 with TRBJ2-6, with 8 bases that match TRBD1. CDR3 region: CASSAAGGLTGANVLTF. DNA for the CDR3: TGTGCCAGCAGCGCGGCAGGGGGCCTTACTGGGGCCAACGTCCTGACTTTC.